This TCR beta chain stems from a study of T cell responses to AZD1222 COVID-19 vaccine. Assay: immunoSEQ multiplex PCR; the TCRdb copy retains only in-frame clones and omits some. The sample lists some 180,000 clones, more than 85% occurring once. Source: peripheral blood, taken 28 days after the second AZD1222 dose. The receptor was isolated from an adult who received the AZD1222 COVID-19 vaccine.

The CDR3 DNA sequence: TGCGCCAGCAGCTTTACCGGGGCCCGTGGGGGGAGGGATGAGCAGTTCTTC. This encodes CASSFTGARGGRDEQFF. V is TRBV5-1 and J is TRBJ2-1; TRBD2 matches 7 bases. The CDR3 is 17 residues long. The junction had 16 bases not matched to a gene; V was cut back by 2 bases and J by 8 bases. Germline CDR1 reads SGHRS; CDR2 reads YFSETQ.